Given below is one TCR beta chain in context. The antigen remains unidentified. A sample-barcoded 5' primer and a J-beta primer mix were used in a second PCR of roughly 7 to 12 cycles. TCRdb re-derived calls from the 5' RACE reads in MiXCR, one entry per CDR3 protein. The repertoire holds about 1.4 million distinct CDR3 sequences, with roughly 64% as singletons. Germline-derived CDR1 and CDR2 are MNHNY and SVGAGI (reference sequence). The CDR3 consists of 13 residues. V lost 11 bases, J lost 7 bases, and 17 bases lay in between. This entry is derived from a study of blood T cells in healthy people across ages. On the study more broadly: In model experiments, template switching was able to capture about one barcoded beta molecule for every two T cells that were present. Study-level points and caveats: With naive T cell percentage, TCR beta diversity showed a strong correlation. Both naive CD4+ cell counts and diversity were greater in long-lived donors than in aged donors.

The sequenced sample was blood. This sequence was found in a man aged 18 to 30 in good health. V is TRBV6-6 and J is TRBJ1-4; D might be TRBD1 (6 bases). CDR3 residues: CALGRGAGEKLFF. CDR3 nucleotides: TGTGCCCTAGGTCGGGGGGCTGGTGAAAAACTGTTTTTT.